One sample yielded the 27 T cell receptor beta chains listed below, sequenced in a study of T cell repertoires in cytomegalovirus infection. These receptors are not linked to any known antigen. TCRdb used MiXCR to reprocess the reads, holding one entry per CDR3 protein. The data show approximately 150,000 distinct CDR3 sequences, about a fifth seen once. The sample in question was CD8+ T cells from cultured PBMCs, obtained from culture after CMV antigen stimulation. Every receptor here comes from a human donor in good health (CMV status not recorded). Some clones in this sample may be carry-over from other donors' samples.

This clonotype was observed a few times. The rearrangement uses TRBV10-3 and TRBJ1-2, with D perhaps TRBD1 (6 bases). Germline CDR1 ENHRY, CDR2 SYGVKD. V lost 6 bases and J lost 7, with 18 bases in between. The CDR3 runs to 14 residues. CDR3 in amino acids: CAIRKEGGRIGYTF. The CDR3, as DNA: TGTGCCATCAGGAAAGAAGGGGGTCGGATTGGCTACACCTTC.

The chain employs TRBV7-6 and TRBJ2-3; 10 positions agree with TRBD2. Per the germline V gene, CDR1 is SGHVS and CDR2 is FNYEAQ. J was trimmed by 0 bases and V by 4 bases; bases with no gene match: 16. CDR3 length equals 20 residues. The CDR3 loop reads CASSSDMISERGGSTDTQYF. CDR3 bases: TGTGCCAGCAGCTCCGACATGATCTCTGAGCGGGGGGGTAGCACAGATACGCAGTATTTT.

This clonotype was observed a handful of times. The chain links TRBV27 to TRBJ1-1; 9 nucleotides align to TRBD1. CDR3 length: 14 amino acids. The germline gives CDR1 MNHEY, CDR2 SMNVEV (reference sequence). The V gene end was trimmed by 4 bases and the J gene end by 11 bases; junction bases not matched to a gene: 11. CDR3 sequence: CASSSTGTGFGAFF. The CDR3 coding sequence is TGTGCCAGCAGTTCTACCGGGACAGGGTTTGGGGCTTTCTTT.

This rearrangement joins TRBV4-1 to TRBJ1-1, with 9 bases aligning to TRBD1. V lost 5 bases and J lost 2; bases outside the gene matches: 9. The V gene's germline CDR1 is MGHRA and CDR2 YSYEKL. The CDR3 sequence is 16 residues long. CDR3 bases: TGCGCCAGCAGCTTACCCAGGGACAGGGAAAACACTGAAGCTTTCTTT. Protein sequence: CASSLPRDRENTEAFF.

The DNA of the CDR3 is TGTGCCAGTAGTAGCACCGGGACAGCCCAAATGGGGTATGGCTACACCTTC. It specifies CASSSTGTAQMGYGYTF. This sequence joins TRBV19 and TRBJ1-2; TRBD1 matches 7 bases. This CDR3 is 17 amino acids long. In germline, CDR1 is LNHDA, CDR2 SQIVND (reference sequence). The V segment lost 4 bases and the J segment 5 bases; nucleotides outside the gene matches: 16.

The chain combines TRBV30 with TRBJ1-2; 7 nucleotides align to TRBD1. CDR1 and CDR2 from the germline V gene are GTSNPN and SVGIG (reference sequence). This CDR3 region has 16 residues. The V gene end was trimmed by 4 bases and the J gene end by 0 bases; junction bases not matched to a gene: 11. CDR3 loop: CAWTTGTAKTNYGYTF. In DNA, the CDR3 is TGTGCCTGGACCACCGGGACAGCCAAGACTAACTATGGCTACACCTTC.

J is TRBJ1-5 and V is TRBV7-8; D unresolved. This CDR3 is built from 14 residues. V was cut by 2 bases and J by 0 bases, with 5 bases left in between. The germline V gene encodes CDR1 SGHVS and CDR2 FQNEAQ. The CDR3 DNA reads TGTGCCAGCAGCTTACCATATAGCAATCAGCCCCAGCATTTT. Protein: CASSLPYSNQPQHF.

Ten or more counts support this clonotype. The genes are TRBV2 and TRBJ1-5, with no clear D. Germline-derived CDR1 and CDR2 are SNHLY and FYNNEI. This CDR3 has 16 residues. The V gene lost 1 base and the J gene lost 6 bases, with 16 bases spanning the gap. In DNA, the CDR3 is TGTGCCAGCAGTGAAGTAAGGCCAGGCTACCTTCAGCCCCAGCATTTT. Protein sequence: CASSEVRPGYLQPQHF.

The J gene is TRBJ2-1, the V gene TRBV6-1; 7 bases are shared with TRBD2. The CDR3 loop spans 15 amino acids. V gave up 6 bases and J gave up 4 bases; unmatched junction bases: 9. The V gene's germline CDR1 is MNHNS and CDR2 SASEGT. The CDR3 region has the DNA TGTGCCAGCAGAAGCTTGAGCGGGGCGTACAATGAGCAGTTCTTC. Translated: CASRSLSGAYNEQFF.

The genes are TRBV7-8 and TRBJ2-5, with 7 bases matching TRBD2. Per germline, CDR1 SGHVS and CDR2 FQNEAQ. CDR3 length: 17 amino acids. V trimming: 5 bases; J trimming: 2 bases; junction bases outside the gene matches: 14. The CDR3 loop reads CASSPGRAGGGQETQYF. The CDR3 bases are TGTGCCAGCAGCCCTGGAAGGGCTGGGGGGGGGCAAGAGACCCAGTACTTC.

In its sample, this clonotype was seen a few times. The CDR3: CASSLLNLDTEAFF. The CDR3 nucleotides are TGTGCCAGCAGCTTATTGAACCTAGACACTGAAGCTTTCTTT. The genes are TRBV7-2 and TRBJ1-1, with D uncertain. The germline V gene encodes CDR1 SGHTA and CDR2 FQGNSA. The CDR3 is 14 amino acids. V was cut by 2 bases and J by 3 bases, with 10 bases left in between.

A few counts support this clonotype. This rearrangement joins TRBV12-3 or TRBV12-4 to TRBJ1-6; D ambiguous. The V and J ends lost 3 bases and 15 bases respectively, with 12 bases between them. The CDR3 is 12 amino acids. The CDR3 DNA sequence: TGTGCCAGCAGTTTGGACCCTCCAGTCCTCCACTTT. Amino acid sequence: CASSLDPPVLHF.

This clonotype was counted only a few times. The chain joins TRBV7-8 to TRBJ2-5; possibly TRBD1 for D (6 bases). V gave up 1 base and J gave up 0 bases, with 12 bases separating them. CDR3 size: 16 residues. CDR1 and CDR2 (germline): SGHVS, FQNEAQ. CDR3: CASSLGWGQDQETQYF. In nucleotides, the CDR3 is TGTGCCAGCAGCTTAGGTTGGGGGCAGGACCAAGAGACCCAGTACTTC.

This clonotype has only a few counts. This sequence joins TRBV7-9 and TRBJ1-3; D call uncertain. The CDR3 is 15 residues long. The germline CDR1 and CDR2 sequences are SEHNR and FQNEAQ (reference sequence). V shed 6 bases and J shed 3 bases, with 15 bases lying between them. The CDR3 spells CASRSGGSIGNTIYF. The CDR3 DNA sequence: TGTGCCAGCAGATCGGGAGGGTCTATTGGAAACACCATATATTTT.

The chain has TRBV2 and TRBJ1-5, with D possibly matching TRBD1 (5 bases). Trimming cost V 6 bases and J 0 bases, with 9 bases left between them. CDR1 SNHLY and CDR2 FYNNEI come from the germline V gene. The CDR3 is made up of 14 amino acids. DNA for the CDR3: TGTGCCAGCAGGGACACCTATAGCAATCAGCCCCAGCATTTT. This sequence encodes CASRDTYSNQPQHF.

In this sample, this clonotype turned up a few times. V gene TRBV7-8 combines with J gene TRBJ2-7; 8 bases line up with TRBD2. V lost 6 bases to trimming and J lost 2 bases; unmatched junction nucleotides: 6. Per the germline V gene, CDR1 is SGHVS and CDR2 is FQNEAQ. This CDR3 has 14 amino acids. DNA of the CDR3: TGTGCCAGCAGTCACCCGGGGGGGGCCTACGAGCAGTACTTC. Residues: CASSHPGGAYEQYF.

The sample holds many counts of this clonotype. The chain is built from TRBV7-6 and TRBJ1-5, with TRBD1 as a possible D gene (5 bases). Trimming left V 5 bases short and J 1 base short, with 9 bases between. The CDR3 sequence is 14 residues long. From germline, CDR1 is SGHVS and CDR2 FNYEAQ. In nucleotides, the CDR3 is TGTGCCAGCAGCCCTAGGGGCAGCAATCAGCCCCAGCATTTT. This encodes CASSPRGSNQPQHF.

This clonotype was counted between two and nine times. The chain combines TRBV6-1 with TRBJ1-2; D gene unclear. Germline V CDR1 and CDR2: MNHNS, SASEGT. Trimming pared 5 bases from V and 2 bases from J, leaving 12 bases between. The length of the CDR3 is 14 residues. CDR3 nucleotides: TGTGCCAGCAGTTACAGTTCCAGAAACTATGGCTACACCTTC. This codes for CASSYSSRNYGYTF.

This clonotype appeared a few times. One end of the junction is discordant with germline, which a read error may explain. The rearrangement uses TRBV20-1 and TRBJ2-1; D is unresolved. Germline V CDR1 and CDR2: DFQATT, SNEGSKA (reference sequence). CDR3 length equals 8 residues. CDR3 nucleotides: TGCAGTGCTAGCGCTGTGGTCTTC. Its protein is CSASAVVF.

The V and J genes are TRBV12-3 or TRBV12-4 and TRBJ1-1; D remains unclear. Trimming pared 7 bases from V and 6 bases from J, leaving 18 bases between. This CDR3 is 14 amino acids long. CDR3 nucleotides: TGTGCCAGCATTTCCTGGGTTTCCACTCCTGAAGCTTTCTTT. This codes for CASISWVSTPEAFF.

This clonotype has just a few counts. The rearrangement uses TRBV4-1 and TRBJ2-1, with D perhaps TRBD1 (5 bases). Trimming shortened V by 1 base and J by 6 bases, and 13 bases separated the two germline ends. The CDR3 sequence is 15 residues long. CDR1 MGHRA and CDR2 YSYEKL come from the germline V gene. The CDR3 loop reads CASSQGQQLLNEQFF. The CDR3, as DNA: TGCGCCAGCAGCCAAGGACAGCAACTCCTCAATGAGCAGTTCTTC.

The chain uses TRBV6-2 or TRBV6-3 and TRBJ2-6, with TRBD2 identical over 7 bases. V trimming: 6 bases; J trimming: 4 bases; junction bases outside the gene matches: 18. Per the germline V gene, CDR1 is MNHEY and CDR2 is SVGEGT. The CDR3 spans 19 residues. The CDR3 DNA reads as TGTGCCAGCAGCTATGCCCGGATGGGGGGGACGGACGGGGCCAACGTCCTGACTTTC. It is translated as CASSYARMGGTDGANVLTF.

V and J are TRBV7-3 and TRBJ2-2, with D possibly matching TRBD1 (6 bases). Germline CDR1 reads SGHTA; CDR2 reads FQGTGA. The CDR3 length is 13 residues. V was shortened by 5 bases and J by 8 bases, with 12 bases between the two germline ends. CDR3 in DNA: TGTGCCAGCAGCCCCGAGGGGGTGGGGGAGCTGTTTTTT. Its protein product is CASSPEGVGELFF. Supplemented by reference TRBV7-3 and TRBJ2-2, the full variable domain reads GAGVSQTPSNKVTEKGKYVELRCDPISGHTALYWYRQSLGQGPEFLIYFQGTGAADDSGLPNDRFFAVRPEGSVSTLKIQRTERGDSAVYLCASSPEGVGELFFGEGSRLTVL.

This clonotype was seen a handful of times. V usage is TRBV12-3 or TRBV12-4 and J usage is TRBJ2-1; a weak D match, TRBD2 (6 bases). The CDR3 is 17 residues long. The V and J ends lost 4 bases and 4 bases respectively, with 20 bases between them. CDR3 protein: CASSWGSGLPKYNEQFF. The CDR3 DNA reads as TGTGCCAGCAGTTGGGGTTCTGGACTACCGAAATACAATGAGCAGTTCTTC.

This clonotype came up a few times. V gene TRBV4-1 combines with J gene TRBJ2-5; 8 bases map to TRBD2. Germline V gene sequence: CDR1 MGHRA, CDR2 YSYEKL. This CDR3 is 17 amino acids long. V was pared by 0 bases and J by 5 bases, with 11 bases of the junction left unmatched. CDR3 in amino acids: CASSQDVQRGLRETQYF. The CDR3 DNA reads TGCGCCAGCAGCCAAGACGTCCAGCGGGGGTTACGGGAGACCCAGTACTTC.

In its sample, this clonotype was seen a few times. CDR3 nucleotides: TGTGCCAGCAGCTCAATCCCGGGGCAGCCCATGAACACTGAAGCTTTCTTT. It translates to CASSSIPGQPMNTEAFF. The chain links TRBV7-1 to TRBJ1-1; maybe TRBD1 (5 bases). TRBV7-1 is filed as an ORF, its function uncertain. The CDR3 consists of 17 residues. Trimming left V 2 bases short and J 0 bases short, with 16 bases between.

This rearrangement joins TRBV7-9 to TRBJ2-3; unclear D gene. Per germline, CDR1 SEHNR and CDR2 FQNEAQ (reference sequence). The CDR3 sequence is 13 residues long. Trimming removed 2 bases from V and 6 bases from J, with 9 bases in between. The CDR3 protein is CASSLKPPDTQYF. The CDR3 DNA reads TGTGCCAGCAGCTTAAAGCCTCCCGATACGCAGTATTTT.